This T cell receptor (beta chain) was documented in a study of blood T cell repertoires in COVID-19. Study-wide context: Samples of COVID-19 (acute and convalescent) were obtained from the United States, Italy and Spain.

Germline assignment: CDR1 SNHLY and CDR2 FYNNEI. V dropped 5 bases and J dropped 6 bases, with 13 bases sitting between them. The CDR3 covers 14 residues. As originally analysed: Estimation of nucleated cell counts relied on the amplification of reference gene primers. Generated by immunoSEQ multiplex PCR, the TCRdb table keeps only in-frame clones and is missing some. V and J calls plus clone size are reproduced from that table; the DNA served to infer D and trimming. The sample has tens of thousands of clones, around 90% seen once. The receptor was isolated from a man between 50 and 59 years old with acute or convalescent COVID-19. The chain carries TRBV2 and TRBJ2-2; tentatively, D is TRBD1 (6 bases). Sequenced material: peripheral blood. The CDR3 DNA follows: TGTGCCAGCAGTATAAAACAGGGCGCCGGGGAGCTGTTTTTT. It codes for CASSIKQGAGELFF.